This TCR beta chain emerged from a study of regulatory dendritic cells for organ transplantation. Sequenced by immunoSEQ multiplex PCR; TCRdb stores in-frame clones only, minus some. Of approximately 35,000 clones in the sample, 85% to 90% were seen once. Points from the study as a whole: Among resting subsets, memory CD8+ cells contained the most alloreactive clonotypes. Memory CD8+ T cells were the most oligoclonal; naive cells were highly diverse.

V lost 0 bases and J 2 bases, leaving 14 bases between the germline ends. Germline assignment: CDR1 LGHNA and CDR2 YSLEER. The CDR3 has 16 residues. Of note for this clone: Antigen specificity is unknown.

The sequencing input was naive CD4+ T cells from blood. Subset reported: CD45RA+ naive T cells. This clonotype was sampled from a human donor in good health. This rearrangement joins TRBV4-3 to TRBJ2-7, with D possibly being TRBD1 or TRBD2 (5 bases each). The DNA for the CDR3 is TGCGCCAGCAGCCAAGATACGGGACCTTGGCCCTACGAGCAGTACTTC. As protein: CASSQDTGPWPYEQYF.